One TCR beta chain is described in this entry. No antigen is known for it. No quality values exist for individual bases; no much larger clone is one base distant. The record originates from a study of cytomegalovirus exposure and HLA in healthy donors (dated by TCRdb to the late 2010s). At the level of the whole study: In an earlier analysis of roughly 590 of the donors, about 270 Gb of sequence data and just under 120 million unique TCR beta sequences from about 190 million T cells were reported. An early release that covered approximately 600 HLA-typed donors contained about 300 gigabases of sequencing data and about 84 million unique TCR sequences. The genetic ancestry cluster associated with self-reported Caucasian donors included about 81% of the roughly 410 genotyped donors. The study aimed to test whether signatures of past pathogen exposure could be identified by cataloging public T cell receptors. The study used immunosequencing to profile the T cell repertoires of some 600 subjects and linked those repertoires to cytomegalovirus serostatus. Besides the first cohort of roughly 640 subjects, a separate validation cohort made up of roughly 120 different subjects was used. To predict cytomegalovirus infection status, the study combined high-throughput TCR immunosequencing, statistical association of individual TCRs with disease status, and machine learning. A later analysis re-examined previously published TCR beta repertoires from roughly 720 donors and added high-resolution HLA genotyping to investigate patterns of TCR occurrence. Rather than drawing on any new phenotypic data, the later analysis identified candidate immune exposures from TCR beta sequences and the way those sequences occurred across donors. An earlier analysis of fewer than 750 of the donors used high-throughput TCR beta sequencing to judge whether each TCR beta V gene segment behaved as functional or pseudogenic. Donor age, sex, ethnicity and CMV serostatus were compiled together with the repertoire data. Genome-wide SNP genotypes for about 55% of the 666 donors were used in a later genetic analysis, which treated that subset as a discovery cohort. All discovery cohort repertoires had been generated using a single sequencing platform. HLA typing covered class I and class II loci at four-digit resolution. Typing coverage varied by locus: 629-630 donors for A, B, C, DRB1 and DQB1; about 520 for DQA1; about 570 for DPA1; approximately 490 for DPB1. A handful of DR-DQ haplotypes were treated as single units for association and clustering because of strong linkage in the cohort. Across some 400 genotyped donors of the cohort, an average of about 200,000 unique TCR beta nucleotide sequences per donor were sequenced, and roughly 20% of those sequences were non-productive.

V loses 8 bases, J loses 0 bases, and the germline ends lie 24 bases apart. Taken from the germline V gene, the CDR1 and CDR2 loops are SGHTA and FQGNSA. The CDR3 spans 18 residues, from the cysteine through the phenylalanine. Of all the DNA, just the CDR3 is kept, 54 bases in frame from base 1. The protocol used for the library was the immunoSEQ multiplex PCR assay. For the multiplex PCR, a mixture combining 60 forward primers for TCR Vbeta segments and 13 reverse primers for TCR Jbeta segments was used. The CDR3 region of rearranged TCR beta genes was amplified from genomic DNA with a multiplex PCR assay. The amplified TCR beta libraries were sequenced on the Illumina HiSeq System as 87-base-pair reads. The original methods were these. A later analysis tallied 75 million to 95 million unique TCR beta chains across the 650 to 750 repertoires, and approximately 12 million of those chains were shared by two or more donors. A nearest-neighbor algorithm error-corrected the raw reads and collapsed the reads into unique sequences, merging closely related sequences to remove PCR and sequencing errors. V, D and J gene segments were assigned by aligning CDR3 sequences to IMGT reference sequences. For a sequence to be retained, a match of at least six nucleotides was required to both a V gene segment and a J gene segment. A rearrangement counted as productive if the CDR3 had no stop codons and remained in frame with V and J, and every other rearrangement counted as non-productive. CDR3 was defined according to IMGT convention as the region running from the second conserved V-encoded cysteine to the conserved J-encoded phenylalanine. The earlier analysis of 450 to 750 of the donors excluded any sequence lacking an unambiguous match to a single V gene segment. An earlier analysis of 587 of the donors called V segments functional above 56.7% productive rearrangements and segregating when the between-donor standard deviation exceeded 5%. To diagnose cytomegalovirus status from the catalog of TCR beta chain sequences, a statistical classification framework was built. In a later analysis, TCR nucleotide sequences were compared against IMGT/GENE-DB human TR gene sequences so that V and J genes could be assigned. Using the TCRdist pipeline, a later analysis assigned CDR3 sequences along with most-parsimonious VDJ recombination scenarios. In a later analysis, every TCR beta chain was defined by the combination of its CDR3 amino acid sequence and its V-gene family, and reads without a unique V-gene family were dropped. As a way to deal with suspected cross-contamination and a sequencing artifact, a later analysis dropped approximately 570 nucleotide sequences that were highly shared and had low generation probability. In a later analysis, a clonal expansion index was calculated for each public chain from normalized within-repertoire ranks of inferred template counts. A later analysis computed generation probabilities with a VDJ recombination model fitted to out-of-frame rearrangements, and checked the results against IGoR. In a later analysis, TCR-TCR, TCR-HLA and TCR-CMV co-occurrence was scored with hypergeometric tests, and a repertoire-size bias correction was applied to TCR pairs. To estimate false discovery rates, a later analysis permuted the HLA or CMV assignments 20 times. In a later analysis, co-occurring TCRs were grouped with DBSCAN, and TCRdist sequence similarity was added when clustering was performed within HLA-allele-positive subsets. Co-occurrence clustering excluded repertoires with fewer than 30,000 or more than 120,000 public chains, plus five with anomalous nucleotide sharing. Sourced from immuneACCESS, this table was stored by TCRdb with only in-frame sequences that have V and J called. A share of the clones is absent; for the studies checked, an unresolved V gene accounts for under half, and the remainder has no known explanation. The V and J calls and the clone size are those of that table, but D and trimming were determined from the DNA. For this sample there are 150,000 to 200,000 clones; about 80% appear just once. The ten largest make up over 12% of the sample.

The research as a whole found: A later analysis associated 16,951 TCR beta sequences with specific HLA alleles at a false discovery rate of 0.05. A further reported finding was that TCR beta sequences accurately predicted the HLA-A and HLA-B alleles for most subjects in the first cohort. In a later analysis, TCR association rates were found to vary across HLA loci, with the most associated TCRs seen for DRB1 alleles and the fewest for HLA-C alleles. Some IMGT-functional V segments, including TRBV6-2 and TRBV6-3, could not be distinguished by the 87-base-pair reads and were therefore excluded. According to a later analysis, most CMV-associated TCR beta chains appeared to be HLA-restricted, and the HLA associations seemed to be driven largely by CMV exposure. In a later analysis, HLA-associated TCR beta chains showed more clonal expansion and lower generation probabilities than non-associated chains that were equally common. A total of roughly 160 TCR beta chains were listed by the study as associated with cytomegalovirus. In vitro tests confirmed that a few of the cytomegalovirus-associated TCR beta chains recognize cytomegalovirus antigens. For the cohort, immune exposure information was limited to CMV serostatus. According to a later analysis, parvovirus B19, influenza, CMV and Epstein-Barr virus appeared linked to several top co-occurrence clusters. When HLA alleles, especially DR and DQ, strongly co-occurred, TCR associations were difficult to assign to individual alleles. Correlated functional status among segregating V segments might be attributable to linkage disequilibrium, but an unknown experimental factor could not be ruled out. V-gene and J-gene trimming of TCR beta chains was associated with a missense DCLRE1C variant in a later genetic analysis, and the association was replicated in an independent cohort. A cluster of highly shared sequence variants was judged likely to represent a technical artifact of the sequencing pipeline. A later genetic analysis reported fewer N-insertions in productive TCRs among donors in an Asian-associated ancestry cluster than the roughly 700-donor mean. The cohort was sequenced for TCR beta chains only, and without alpha or paired-chain data the features that could be detected were limited. Cytomegalovirus status was reported to be diagnosed by the classifier with high specificity and sensitivity in both the original and validation cohorts. It was suggested by the authors that the approach could potentially be generalized to other disease states and immunological phenotypes. Because HLA typing was missing for some donors at each locus, association tests included only the typed subset. Because counts were too low, about 17 rarely observed V segments, including chromosome 9 orphons, were excluded from the earlier analysis of 587 of the donors. Broadly in line with IMGT annotations, most TCR beta V segments showed up in productive rearrangements about 90% or about 30% of the time in an earlier analysis of about 500 of the donors. Presence/absence analyses assumed roughly uniform sequencing depth across donors, an assumption that may not hold. Across donors, most TCR sequences were observed very rarely, whereas some public TCRs were present in many individuals.

The cohort was made up of several hundred healthy bone marrow donors. At the time of sampling, all cohort members were nominally healthy, though unrecorded immune exposures were likely present. The donor tested CMV seropositive and was one of the 289 seropositive cohort members. Each donor provided a peripheral blood sample, and peripheral blood mononuclear cells were used for TCR beta sequencing. Genomic DNA was extracted from the blood cell samples with the Qiagen DNeasy Blood Extraction Kit. The rearranged chain carries TRBV7-2 and TRBJ2-3; the D segment cannot be called with confidence. The specimen was PBMCs. The TCR originated in a man over 45 in good health and CMV-seropositive. CDR3 protein: CASRGSVTGKKSTDTQYF. The DNA sequence is TGTGCCAGCCGTGGATCGGTAACGGGTAAAAAGAGCACAGATACGCAGTATTTT.